This T cell receptor beta chain derives from a study of beta chain features in type 1 diabetes. CDR3 length: 13 residues. Trimming stripped 2 bases from V and 3 bases from J, with 7 bases between. The germline CDR1 and CDR2 sequences are KGHSY and FQNENV. Expressed TCRB transcripts were sequenced after all isolated RNA was converted to cDNA. Profiled with immunoSEQ multiplex PCR; TCRdb holds only in-frame clones, not every one. The sample includes roughly 45,000 clones, approximately 48% of them seen just once. V is TRBV16 and J is TRBJ2-5; D is unclear. This receptor was taken from a woman aged 25 to 39 in good health. The sample comprised stem cell memory CD4+ T cells from blood. The CDR3 DNA reads as TGTGCCAGCAGCCAACTGGTAGAAGAGACCCAGTACTTC. Its protein product is CASSQLVEETQYF.